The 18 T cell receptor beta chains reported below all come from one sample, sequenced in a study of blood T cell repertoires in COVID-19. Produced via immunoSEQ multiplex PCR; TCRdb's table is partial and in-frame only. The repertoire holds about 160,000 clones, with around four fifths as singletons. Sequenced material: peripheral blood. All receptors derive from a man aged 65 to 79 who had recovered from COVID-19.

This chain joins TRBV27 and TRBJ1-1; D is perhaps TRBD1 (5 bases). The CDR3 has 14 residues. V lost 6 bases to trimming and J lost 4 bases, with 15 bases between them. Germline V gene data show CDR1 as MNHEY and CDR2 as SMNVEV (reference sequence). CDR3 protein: CASSMSFGGTEAFF. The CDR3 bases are TGTGCCAGCAGCATGTCTTTCGGGGGCACTGAAGCTTTCTTT.

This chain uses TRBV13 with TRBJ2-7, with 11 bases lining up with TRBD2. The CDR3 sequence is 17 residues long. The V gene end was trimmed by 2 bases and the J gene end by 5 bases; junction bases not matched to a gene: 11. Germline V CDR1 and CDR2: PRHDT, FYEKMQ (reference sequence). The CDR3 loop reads CASSLTASGRIGHEQYF. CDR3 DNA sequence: TGTGCCAGCAGCTTAACGGCTAGCGGGAGGATTGGGCACGAGCAGTACTTC.

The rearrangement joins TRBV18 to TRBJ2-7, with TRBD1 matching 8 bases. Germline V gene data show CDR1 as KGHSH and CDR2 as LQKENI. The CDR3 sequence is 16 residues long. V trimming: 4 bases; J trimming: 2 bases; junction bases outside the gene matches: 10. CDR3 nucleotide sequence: TGTGCCAGCTCACAAAACAGGGGGTCCACACCCTACGAGCAGTACTTC. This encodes CASSQNRGSTPYEQYF.

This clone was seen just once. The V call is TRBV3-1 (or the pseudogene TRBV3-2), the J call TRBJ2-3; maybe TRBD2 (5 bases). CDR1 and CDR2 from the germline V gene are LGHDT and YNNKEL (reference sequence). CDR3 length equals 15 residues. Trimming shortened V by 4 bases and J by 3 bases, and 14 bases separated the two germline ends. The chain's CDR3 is CASSRGYFSTDTQYF. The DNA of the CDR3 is TGTGCCAGCAGCCGCGGGTACTTTAGTACAGATACGCAGTATTTT.

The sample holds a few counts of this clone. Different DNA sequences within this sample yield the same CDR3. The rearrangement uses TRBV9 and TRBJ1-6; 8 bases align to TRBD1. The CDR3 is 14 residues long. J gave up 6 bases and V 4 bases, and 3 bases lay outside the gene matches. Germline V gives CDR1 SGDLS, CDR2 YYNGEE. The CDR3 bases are TGTGCCAGCAGCTCTGGACAGGGTAATTCACCCCTCCACTTT. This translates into CASSSGQGNSPLHF.

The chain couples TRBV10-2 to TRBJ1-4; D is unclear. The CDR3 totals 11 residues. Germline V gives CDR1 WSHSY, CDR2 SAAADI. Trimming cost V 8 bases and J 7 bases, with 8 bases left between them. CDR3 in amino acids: CASGEVEKLFF. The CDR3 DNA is TGCGCCAGCGGGGAGGTTGAAAAACTGTTTTTT.

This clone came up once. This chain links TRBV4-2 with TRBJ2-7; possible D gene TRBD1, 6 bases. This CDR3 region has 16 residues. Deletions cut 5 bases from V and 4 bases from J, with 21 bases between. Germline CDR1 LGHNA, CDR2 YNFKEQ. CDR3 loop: CASSRASGEGLYEQYF. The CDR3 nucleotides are TGTGCCAGCAGCAGGGCCTCAGGGGAAGGGCTTTACGAGCAGTACTTC.

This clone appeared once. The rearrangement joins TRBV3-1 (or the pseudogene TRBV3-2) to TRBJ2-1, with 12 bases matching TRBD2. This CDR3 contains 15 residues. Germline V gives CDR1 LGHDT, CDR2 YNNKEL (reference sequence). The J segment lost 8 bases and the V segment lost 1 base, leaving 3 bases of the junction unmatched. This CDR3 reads CASSQATSGRDEQFF. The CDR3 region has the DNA TGTGCCAGCAGCCAAGCGACTAGCGGGAGAGATGAGCAGTTCTTC.

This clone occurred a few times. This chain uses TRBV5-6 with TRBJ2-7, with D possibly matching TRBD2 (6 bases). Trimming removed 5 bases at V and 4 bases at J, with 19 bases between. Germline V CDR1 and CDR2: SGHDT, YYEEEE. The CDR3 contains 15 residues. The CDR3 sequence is CASSLLTGAGYEQYF. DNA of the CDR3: TGTGCCAGCAGTTTGCTCACCGGGGCGGGGTACGAGCAGTACTTC.

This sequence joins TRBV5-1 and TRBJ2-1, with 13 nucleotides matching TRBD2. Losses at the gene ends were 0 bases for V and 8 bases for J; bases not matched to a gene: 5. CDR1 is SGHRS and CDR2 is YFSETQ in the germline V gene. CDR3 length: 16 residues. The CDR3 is CASSLALAGGPDEQFF. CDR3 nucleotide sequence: TGCGCCAGCAGCTTGGCACTAGCGGGAGGGCCAGATGAGCAGTTCTTC.

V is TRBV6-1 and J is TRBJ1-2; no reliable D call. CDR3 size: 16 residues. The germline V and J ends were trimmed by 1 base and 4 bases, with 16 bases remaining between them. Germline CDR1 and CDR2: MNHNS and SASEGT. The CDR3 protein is CASSEVGAPAGYGYTF. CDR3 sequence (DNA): TGTGCCAGCAGTGAAGTGGGAGCCCCGGCAGGCTATGGCTACACCTTC.

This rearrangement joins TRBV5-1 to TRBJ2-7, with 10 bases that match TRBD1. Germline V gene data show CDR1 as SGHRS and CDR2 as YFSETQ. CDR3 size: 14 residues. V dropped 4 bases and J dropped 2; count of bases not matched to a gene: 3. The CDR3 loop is CASSRGTGAYEQYF. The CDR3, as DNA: TGCGCCAGCAGCCGAGGGACAGGGGCCTACGAGCAGTACTTC. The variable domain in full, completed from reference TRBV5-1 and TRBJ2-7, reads KAGVTQTPRYLIKTRGQQVTLSCSPISGHRSVSWYQQTPGQGLQFLFEYFSETQRNKGNFPGRFSGRQFSNSRSEMNVSTLELGDSALYLCASSRGTGAYEQYFGPGTRLTVT.

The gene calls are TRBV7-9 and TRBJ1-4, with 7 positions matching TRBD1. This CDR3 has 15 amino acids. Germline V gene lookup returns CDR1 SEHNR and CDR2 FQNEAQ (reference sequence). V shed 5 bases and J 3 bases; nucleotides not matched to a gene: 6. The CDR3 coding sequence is TGTGCCAGCAGCCTCCGGGACAGCCCTAATGAAAAACTGTTTTTT. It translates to CASSLRDSPNEKLFF.

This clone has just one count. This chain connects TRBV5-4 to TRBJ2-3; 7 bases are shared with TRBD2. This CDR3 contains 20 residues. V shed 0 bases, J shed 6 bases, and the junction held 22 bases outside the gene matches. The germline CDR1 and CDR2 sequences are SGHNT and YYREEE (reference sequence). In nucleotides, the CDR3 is TGTGCCAGCAGCTTGGCCTTGGGAGGGTTCCACCAGACAACTCCGGATACGCAGTATTTT. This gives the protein CASSLALGGFHQTTPDTQYF.

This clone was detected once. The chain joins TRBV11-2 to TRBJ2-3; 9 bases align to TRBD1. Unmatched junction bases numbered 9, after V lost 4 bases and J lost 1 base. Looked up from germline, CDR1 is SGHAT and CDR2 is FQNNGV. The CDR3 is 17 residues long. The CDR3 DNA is TGTGCCAGCAGCTCCGCAAACAGGGGGCCGGGCACAGATACGCAGTATTTT. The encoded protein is CASSSANRGPGTDTQYF.

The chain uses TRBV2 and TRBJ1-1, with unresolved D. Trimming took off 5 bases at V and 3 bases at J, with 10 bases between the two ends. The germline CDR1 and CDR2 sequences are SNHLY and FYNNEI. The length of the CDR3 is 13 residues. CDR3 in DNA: TGTGCCAGCAGTCAGTCTTTCGACACTGAAGCTTTCTTT. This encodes CASSQSFDTEAFF. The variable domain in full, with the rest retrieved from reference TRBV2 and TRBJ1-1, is EPEVTQTPSHQVTQMGQEVILRCVPISNHLYFYWYRQILGQKVEFLVSFYNNEISEKSEIFDDQFSVERPDGSNFTLKIRSTKLEDSAMYFCASSQSFDTEAFFGQGTRLTVV.

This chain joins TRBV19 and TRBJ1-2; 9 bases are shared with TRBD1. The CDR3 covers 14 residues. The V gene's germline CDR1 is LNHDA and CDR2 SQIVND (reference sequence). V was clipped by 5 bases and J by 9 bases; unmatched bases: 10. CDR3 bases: TGTGCCAGTAGTCCCGCCGGGACAGGGTTGAGCTACACCTTC. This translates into CASSPAGTGLSYTF. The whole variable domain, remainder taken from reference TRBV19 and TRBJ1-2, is DGGITQSPKYLFRKEGQNVTLSCEQNLNHDAMYWYRQDPGQGLRLIYYSQIVNDFQKGDIAEGYSVSREKKESFPLTVTSAQKNPTAFYLCASSPAGTGLSYTFGSGTRLTVV.

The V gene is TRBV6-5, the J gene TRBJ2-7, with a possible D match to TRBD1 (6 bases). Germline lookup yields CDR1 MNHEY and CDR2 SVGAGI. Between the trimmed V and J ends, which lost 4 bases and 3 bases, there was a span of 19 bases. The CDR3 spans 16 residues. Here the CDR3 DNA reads TGTGCCAGCAGTTCCACTGACAGGCCACCCTACTACGAGCAGTACTTC. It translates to CASSSTDRPPYYEQYF.